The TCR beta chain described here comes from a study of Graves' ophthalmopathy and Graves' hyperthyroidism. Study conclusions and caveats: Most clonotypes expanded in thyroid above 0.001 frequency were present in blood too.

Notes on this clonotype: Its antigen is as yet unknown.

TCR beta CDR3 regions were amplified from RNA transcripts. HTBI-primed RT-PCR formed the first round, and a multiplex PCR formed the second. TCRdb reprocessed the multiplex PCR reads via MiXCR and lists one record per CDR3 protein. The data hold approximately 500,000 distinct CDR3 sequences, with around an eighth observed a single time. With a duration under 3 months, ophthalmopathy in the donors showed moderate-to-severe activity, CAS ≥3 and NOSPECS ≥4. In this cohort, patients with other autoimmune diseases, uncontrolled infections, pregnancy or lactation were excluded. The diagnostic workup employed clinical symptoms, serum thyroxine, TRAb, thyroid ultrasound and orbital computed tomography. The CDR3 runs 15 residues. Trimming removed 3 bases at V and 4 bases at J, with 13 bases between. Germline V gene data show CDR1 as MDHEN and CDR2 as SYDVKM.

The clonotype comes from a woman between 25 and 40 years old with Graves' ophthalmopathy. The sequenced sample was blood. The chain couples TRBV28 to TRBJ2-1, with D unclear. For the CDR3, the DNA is TGTGCCAGCAGTTTTCCCGGGTTAGCTTACAATGAGCAGTTCTTC. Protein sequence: CASSFPGLAYNEQFF.